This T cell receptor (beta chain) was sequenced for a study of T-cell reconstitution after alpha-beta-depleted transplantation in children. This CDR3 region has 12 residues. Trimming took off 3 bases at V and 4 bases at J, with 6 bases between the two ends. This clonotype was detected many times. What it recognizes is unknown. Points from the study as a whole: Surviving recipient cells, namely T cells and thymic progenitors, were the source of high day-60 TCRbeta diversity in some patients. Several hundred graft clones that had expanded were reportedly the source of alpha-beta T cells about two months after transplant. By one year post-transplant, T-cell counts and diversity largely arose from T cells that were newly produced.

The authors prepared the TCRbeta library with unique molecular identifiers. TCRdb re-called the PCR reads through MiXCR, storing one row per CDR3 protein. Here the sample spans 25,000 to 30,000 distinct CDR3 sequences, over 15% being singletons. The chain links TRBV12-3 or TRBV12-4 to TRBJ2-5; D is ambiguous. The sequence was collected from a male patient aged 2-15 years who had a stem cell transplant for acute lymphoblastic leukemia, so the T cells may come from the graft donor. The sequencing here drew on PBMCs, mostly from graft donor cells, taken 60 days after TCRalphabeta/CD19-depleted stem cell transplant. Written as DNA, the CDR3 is TGTGCCAGCAGTTTTGATCTAGAGACCCAGTACTTC. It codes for CASSFDLETQYF.